The 16 T cell receptor beta chains below were found in one sample sequenced in a study of blood T cell repertoires in COVID-19. Sequencing was performed with immunoSEQ multiplex PCR; in TCRdb, only in-frame clones are kept and a portion is missing. The sample shows 150,000 to 200,000 clones, approximately 83% of them seen only once. Sequences were obtained from PBMCs or T cells enriched from blood (not recorded which). All receptors derive from a woman in her fifties or sixties who had recovered from COVID-19.

This chain connects TRBV6-5 to TRBJ1-2; D is ambiguous. With 2 bases removed from V and 5 bases from J, the gap between germline ends came to 12 bases. Germline V CDR1 and CDR2: MNHEY, SVGAGI. This CDR3 is 14 amino acids long. CDR3 loop: CASSYVRAPYGYTF. The CDR3 nucleotides read TGTGCCAGCAGTTACGTAAGAGCTCCGTATGGCTACACCTTC.

V and J are TRBV7-9 and TRBJ1-5; weak D call: TRBD1 (6 bases). This CDR3 has 15 residues. Trimming removed 1 base at V and 4 bases at J, with 11 bases between. The germline V gene has CDR1 SEHNR and CDR2 FQNEAQ (reference sequence). The CDR3 nucleotides read TGTGCCAGCAGCTTAGGGACAGCCGTTAATCAGCCCCAGCATTTT. It specifies CASSLGTAVNQPQHF.

The chain links TRBV5-1 to TRBJ1-6, with a weak D call TRBD1 (6 bases). Trimming left V 0 bases short and J 13 bases short, with 14 bases between. CDR1 and CDR2 (germline): SGHRS, YFSETQ. This CDR3 has 14 residues. CDR3 DNA sequence: TGCGCCAGCAGCTTGGAGGGGGGGCGAGCGCCCCTCCACTTT. As protein: CASSLEGGRAPLHF. The full variable domain, rest sourced from reference TRBV5-1 and TRBJ1-6, is KAGVTQTPRYLIKTRGQQVTLSCSPISGHRSVSWYQQTPGQGLQFLFEYFSETQRNKGNFPGRFSGRQFSNSRSEMNVSTLELGDSALYLCASSLEGGRAPLHFGNGTRLTVT.

This rearrangement joins TRBV5-1 to TRBJ2-3; 11 bases are a match to TRBD2. The CDR3 loop spans 15 amino acids. Germline CDR1 and CDR2: SGHRS and YFSETQ. Trimming removed 1 base from V and 6 bases from J; junction bases left unmatched: 4. The CDR3: CASSLTSGSEDTQYF. The CDR3 nucleotides read TGCGCCAGCAGCTTGACTAGCGGGAGTGAGGATACGCAGTATTTT.

This chain connects TRBV10-3 to TRBJ1-4; TRBD1 is a possible D gene (6 bases). V lost 6 bases to trimming and J lost 4 bases, with 18 bases between them. CDR1 is ENHRY, CDR2 SYGVKD, per germline. This CDR3 has 16 amino acids. CDR3 in amino acids: CAISSGTQVGNEKLFF. In nucleotides, the CDR3 is TGTGCCATCAGCTCCGGGACACAGGTCGGTAATGAAAAACTGTTTTTT.

The V call is TRBV4-2, the J call TRBJ1-1; no definite D call. V dropped 0 bases and J dropped 1 base, with 9 bases sitting between them. The CDR3 extends over 15 amino acids. CDR1 and CDR2 from the germline V gene are LGHNA and YNFKEQ. The CDR3 DNA sequence: TGTGCCAGCAGCCAAGAGTCGGGGAAGAACACTGAAGCTTTCTTT. The encoded protein is CASSQESGKNTEAFF.

The rearrangement links TRBV3-1 (or the pseudogene TRBV3-2) to TRBJ1-2; 8 bases agree with TRBD1. The V gene end was trimmed by 7 bases and the J gene end by 3 bases; junction bases not matched to a gene: 7. The V gene's germline CDR1 is LGHDT and CDR2 YNNKEL (reference sequence). The CDR3 length is 14 residues. Here the CDR3 DNA reads TGTGCCAGCACCCGGACAGGGTATGACTATGGCTACACCTTC. Translated, it gives CASTRTGYDYGYTF.

V usage is TRBV29-1 and J usage is TRBJ2-5; 10 positions match TRBD2. The V gene's germline CDR1 is SQVTM and CDR2 ANQGSEA. This CDR3 has 14 residues. Germline trimming cut 3 bases from V and 5 bases from J; bases unmatched to any gene: 6. The CDR3 bases are TGCAGCGTTGACAGAGCGGGAGGGCCTGAGACCCAGTACTTC. Protein product: CSVDRAGGPETQYF. Combining the CDR3 with reference TRBV29-1 and TRBJ2-5 gives the whole variable domain SAVISQKPSRDICQRGTSLTIQCQVDSQVTMMFWYRQQPGQSLTLIATANQGSEATYESGFVIDKFPISRPNLTFSTLTVSNMSPEDSSIYLCSVDRAGGPETQYFGPGTRLLVL.

This clone was detected only a few times. The rearrangement joins TRBV27 to TRBJ2-3; 11 positions match TRBD2. Germline trimming cut 6 bases from V and 2 bases from J; bases unmatched to any gene: 4. The CDR3 is made up of 15 amino acids. The V gene's germline CDR1 is MNHEY and CDR2 SMNVEV (reference sequence). CDR3 in DNA: TGTGCCAGCAGCCTGGGACTAGCGGCCACAGATACGCAGTATTTT. Translating it yields CASSLGLAATDTQYF.

This chain connects TRBV2 to TRBJ1-5; TRBD1 matches at 10 bases. Germline-derived CDR1 and CDR2 are SNHLY and FYNNEI. The CDR3 spans 15 residues. With V trimmed by 6 bases and J by 5 bases, 7 bases remained unmatched. The CDR3 DNA is TGTGCCAGCAGCCTGAGACAGGGGGCCGATCAGCCCCAGCATTTT. Translating it yields CASSLRQGADQPQHF. Using reference TRBV2 and TRBJ1-5 for the parts outside the CDR3, the full variable domain is EPEVTQTPSHQVTQMGQEVILRCVPISNHLYFYWYRQILGQKVEFLVSFYNNEISEKSEIFDDQFSVERPDGSNFTLKIRSTKLEDSAMYFCASSLRQGADQPQHFGDGTRLSIL.

The gene calls are TRBV3-1 (or the pseudogene TRBV3-2) and TRBJ1-5, with a possible D match to TRBD1 (6 bases). The CDR3 has 14 amino acids. Per the germline V gene, CDR1 is LGHDT and CDR2 is YNNKEL (reference sequence). V lost 5 bases, J lost 2 bases, and 10 bases lay in between. The CDR3 reads CASSYGTRNQPQHF. As DNA, the CDR3 is TGTGCCAGCAGCTACGGGACACGCAATCAGCCCCAGCATTTT.

The chain links TRBV19 to TRBJ2-7; D perhaps matches TRBD2 (6 bases). The CDR3 consists of 15 residues. Germline V CDR1 and CDR2: LNHDA, SQIVND (reference sequence). V gave up 3 bases and J gave up 3 bases, with 15 bases separating them. In DNA form, the CDR3 reads TGTGCCAGTAGTATTGGAGGGGTTGGTGGCTACGAGCAGTACTTC. It encodes CASSIGGVGGYEQYF.

This clone came up once. The chain couples TRBV4-2 to TRBJ2-1; 8 bases align to TRBD2. CDR1 and CDR2 from the germline V gene are LGHNA and YNFKEQ. The CDR3 has 17 amino acids. The ends lost 2 bases at V and 7 bases at J; junction bases unmatched: 13. CDR3 loop: CASSQFPRGGPANEQFF. DNA for the CDR3: TGTGCCAGCAGCCAATTTCCACGGGGGGGCCCTGCGAATGAGCAGTTCTTC.

This chain connects TRBV6-5 to TRBJ1-2, with TRBD1 matching over 9 bases. In germline, CDR1 is MNHEY, CDR2 SVGAGI. The CDR3 is 14 amino acids. The J segment lost 7 bases and the V segment lost 0 bases, leaving 3 bases of the junction unmatched. The CDR3: CASSYSRTGVGYTF. DNA for the CDR3: TGTGCCAGCAGTTACTCTAGGACAGGGGTTGGCTACACCTTC.

The chain couples TRBV28 to TRBJ2-2, with a tentative D call TRBD2 (6 bases). Germline V gives CDR1 MDHEN, CDR2 SYDVKM. The CDR3 runs to 15 residues. The germline V and J ends were trimmed by 7 bases and 0 bases, with 12 bases remaining between them. The CDR3 nucleotides are TGTGCCAGCATCCGGGGGTTAGCGAACACCGGGGAGCTGTTTTTT. Amino acids: CASIRGLANTGELFF.

This rearrangement joins TRBV5-1 to TRBJ1-4; 9 nucleotides align to TRBD1. CDR3 length: 14 residues. V lost 6 bases to trimming and J lost 8 bases; unmatched junction nucleotides: 8. Per the germline V gene, CDR1 is SGHRS and CDR2 is YFSETQ. CDR3: CASTEQGASEKLFF. The CDR3 region has the DNA TGCGCCAGCACTGAACAGGGGGCATCGGAAAAACTGTTTTTT.